This T cell receptor beta chain comes out of a study of molecular identifiers for immune sequencing clone quantification. MiXCR, run by TCRdb on the PCR reads, gives a single entry per CDR3 protein. The sample has about 510,000 distinct CDR3 sequences; around a fifth are singletons. J was trimmed by 10 bases and V by 5 bases; bases with no gene match: 9. The CDR3 totals 14 residues. The receptor comes from a human donor in good health. Some libraries in this study had Jurkat cell RNA spiked in. The gene calls are TRBV12-3 or TRBV12-4 and TRBJ2-2, with 8 bases identical to TRBD2. The material sequenced was naive CD8+ T cells from blood, with Jurkat cell RNA spiked in. Subset of the sample: FACS-sorted CD8+CD4-CCR7+CD45RA+ naive T cells. The CDR3 region is CASSPTGGAEELFF. The CDR3 nucleotides read TGTGCCAGCAGTCCGACGGGGGGGGCGGAGGAGCTGTTTTTT.